This T cell receptor (beta chain) was captured in a study of blood T cell repertoires in COVID-19. This CDR3 contains 15 residues. In germline, CDR1 is SGHRS, CDR2 YFSETQ. V lost 4 bases and J lost 0, with 14 bases in between. The data were produced by immunoSEQ multiplex PCR, yet TCRdb's version contains in-frame clones alone and is incomplete. Found here are around 700,000 clones, over 80% of them singletons; the top ten hold roughly 0.25%. The sequencing input was peripheral blood. The rearrangement uses TRBV5-1 and TRBJ2-7, with D possibly being TRBD1 (5 bases). The sequence was obtained from a woman under 30 with acute or convalescent COVID-19. CDR3 in amino acids: CASSPTGPRSYEQYF. In DNA form, the CDR3 reads TGCGCCAGCAGCCCCACAGGCCCGCGCTCCTACGAGCAGTACTTC.